A selection of T cell receptor beta chains follows, all from one sample in a study of vaccination effects on CD4 cells after COVID-19. These receptors are not linked to any known antigen. The repertoire was sequenced with immunoSEQ multiplex PCR; TCRdb's copy has only in-frame clones and lacks some. The sample lists 20,000 to 30,000 clones, approximately 74% occurring once. The material sequenced was CD4+ T cells from PBMCs cultured with SARS-CoV-2 spike peptides, taken before COVID-19 vaccination. These TCRs come from a human donor who received a COVID-19 vaccine. Both conserved end residues are part of each CDR3. A D gene is named only where the DNA matches it firmly. Rows give clone size only sometimes, using once, few, many, or a class for an expanded clone.

J,size,V,D,DNA,CDR3
TRBJ2-3,-,TRBV5-1,TRBD1,TGCGCCAGCAGCCGGGGACAGGGGGTAGGAGATACGCAGTATTTT,CASSRGQGVGDTQYF
TRBJ2-3,-,TRBV9,TRBD2,TGTGCCAGCAGCGGTACTAGCGGGATAGGAGATACGCAGTATTTT,CASSGTSGIGDTQYF
TRBJ2-6,-,TRBV15,-,TGTGCCACCAGCAAGGAGAGCTCTGGGGCCAACGTCCTGACTTTC,CATSKESSGANVLTF
TRBJ1-6,-,TRBV6-5,TRBD1,TGTGCCAGCAGTTACTCACTATTGACAGGGGCTTCACCCCTCCACTTT,CASSYSLLTGASPLHF
TRBJ1-2,-,TRBV10-3,TRBD1,TGTGCCATCCATGCCCGGGACAGGGACGGCTACACCTTC,CAIHARDRDGYTF
TRBJ1-1,few,TRBV14,TRBD1,TGTGCCAGCAGCCAAACAGGGGTAGGCACTGAAGCTTTCTTT,CASSQTGVGTEAFF
TRBJ2-7,-,TRBV7-9,-,TGTGCCAGCAGTTGGACGCGGGGAGGCTCCTACGAGCAGTACTTC,CASSWTRGGSYEQYF
TRBJ2-3,-,TRBV9,-,TGTGCCAGCAGCTTGACTCGGTATAGCACAGATACGCAGTATTTT,CASSLTRYSTDTQYF
TRBJ1-1,-,TRBV10-3,TRBD1,TGTGCCATCAGTGGGGACAGGGATGCTCGGAATAGAGCTTTCTTT,CAISGDRDARNRAFF
TRBJ1-5,-,TRBV5-6,TRBD1,TGTGCCAGCAGCTTGACAGGGGGCCAGCCCCAGCATTTT,CASSLTGGQPQHF
TRBJ2-7,few,TRBV5-1,-,TGCGCCAGCAGCCACGCCGAGGGACCCTACGAGCAGTACTTC,CASSHAEGPYEQYF
TRBJ2-1,-,TRBV6-5,TRBD2,TGTGCCAGCAGTTCCCCCGGTGAGGCTAGCGGGGGTGAGCAGTTCTTC,CASSSPGEASGGEQFF
TRBJ2-2,-,TRBV18,TRBD1,TGTGCCAGCTCATTCGGACAGGGGGCTGACACCGGGGAGCTGTTTTTT,CASSFGQGADTGELFF
TRBJ1-4,-,TRBV5-1,-,TGCGCCAGCAGCTTGGTAGCAACTAATGAAAAACTGTTTTTT,CASSLVATNEKLFF
TRBJ2-2,-,TRBV24-1,TRBD1,TGTGCCACCAGTGATCCGACAGGGGCGAACACCGGGGAGCTGTTTTTT,CATSDPTGANTGELFF
TRBJ1-1,-,TRBV19,TRBD1,TGTGCCACCAACCTAGGGGCAGGGGGCGAAGCTTTCTTT,CATNLGAGGEAFF
TRBJ1-1,-,TRBV6-5,TRBD1,TGTGCCAGCAGTCGGGGACAGGGGAACACTGAAGCTTTCTTT,CASSRGQGNTEAFF
TRBJ2-7,-,TRBV4-2,-,TGTGCCAGCAGCCAAGATTTGGTGGGGGGGCTCAACGAGCAGTACTTC,CASSQDLVGGLNEQYF
TRBJ1-2,-,TRBV5-1,-,TGCGCCAGCAGCCGTTCTAACTATGGCTACACCTTC,CASSRSNYGYTF
TRBJ2-3,once,TRBV19,TRBD1,TGTGCCAGTGGGAGGGACAGGGCGACAGATACGCAGTATTTT,CASGRDRATDTQYF
TRBJ2-1,-,TRBV4-2,-,TGTGCCAGCACAGAAAGCTCCTACAATGAGCAGTTCTTC,CASTESSYNEQFF
TRBJ2-5,-,TRBV3-1/TRBV3-2,-,TGTGCCAGCAGCCGCCTTACTAGGGGACCGAGGTACCAAGAGACCCAGTACTTC,CASSRLTRGPRYQETQYF
TRBJ2-2,-,TRBV3-1/TRBV3-2,TRBD2,TGTGCCAGCAGCACTCGGACTAGCGGGGGTGCGAACACCGGGGAGCTGTTTTTT,CASSTRTSGGANTGELFF
TRBJ2-3,few,TRBV5-1,TRBD2,TGCGCCAGCAGCTCGGGACTAGCGGGCACAGATACGCAGTATTTT,CASSSGLAGTDTQYF
TRBJ1-5,-,TRBV3-1/TRBV3-2,-,TGTGCCAGCAGCCAAGTTAGAGGTCGGGTGAATAGCAATCAGCCCCAGCATTTT,CASSQVRGRVNSNQPQHF
TRBJ1-3,-,TRBV5-1,-,TGCGCCAGCAGCTTTAACTCTGGAAACACCATATATTTT,CASSFNSGNTIYF
TRBJ2-3,-,TRBV18,-,TGTGCCAGCTCACCACCGGGGCCACTCACAGATACGCAGTATTTT,CASSPPGPLTDTQYF
TRBJ1-5,few,TRBV2,-,TGTGCCAGCAGTGAAGCCGGATTTTTGGCGGTAAGCAATCAGCCCCAGCATTTT,CASSEAGFLAVSNQPQHF
TRBJ1-1,-,TRBV5-1,-,TGCGCCAGCAGGGCAGAGAACACTGAAGCTTTCTTT,CASRAENTEAFF
TRBJ2-7,-,TRBV12-3/TRBV12-4,-,TGTGCCAGCAGCCGGCGGGGCTCCTACGAGCAGTACTTC,CASSRRGSYEQYF
TRBJ2-3,-,TRBV11-2,-,TGTGCCAGCAGCTTAGGGTCCCTAGGGGGTCCCTCCGATACGCAGTATTTT,CASSLGSLGGPSDTQYF
TRBJ2-7,-,TRBV12-3/TRBV12-4,TRBD1,TGTGCCAGCAGGAAGGGACAGGGGCGCGAGCAGTACTTC,CASRKGQGREQYF
TRBJ1-2,-,TRBV6-5,-,TGTGCCAGCAGCCTCGGATTTTCGGTTGGCTACACCTTC,CASSLGFSVGYTF
TRBJ1-1,-,TRBV3-1/TRBV3-2,TRBD1,TGTGCCAGCAGCCCCAGACAGGGGGCGAACGCTTTCTTT,CASSPRQGANAFF
TRBJ1-2,once,TRBV19,-,TGTGCCACCAGGGCGACAGTCCCCTATGGCTACACCTTC,CATRATVPYGYTF
TRBJ2-5,-,TRBV15,-,TGTGCCACCAGTCTTGTGGGGGTAGAGACCCAGTACTTC,CATSLVGVETQYF
TRBJ2-5,-,TRBV5-8,TRBD1,TGTGCCAGCAGCTTGGCCGGGACAGTGAGTGAGACCCAGTACTTC,CASSLAGTVSETQYF
TRBJ2-3,-,TRBV7-6,-,TGTGCCAGCAGCTTATGGGGCGTTACAGATACGCAGTATTTT,CASSLWGVTDTQYF
TRBJ2-1,once,TRBV6-6,-,TGTGCCAGCGGTCAGGGTAGCACCTACAATGAGCAGTTCTTC,CASGQGSTYNEQFF
TRBJ2-7,few,TRBV5-1,-,TGCGCCAGCAGCTTGGCTAGCAGCGAGCAGTACTTC,CASSLASSEQYF
TRBJ1-2,-,TRBV25-1,-,TGTGCCAGCTCCCCGAGGGTAAACTATGGCTACACCTTC,CASSPRVNYGYTF
TRBJ1-4,-,TRBV18,TRBD1,TGTGCCAGCTCACGCGGGACAGGGGATGAAAAACTGTTTTTT,CASSRGTGDEKLFF
TRBJ1-6,-,TRBV25-1,-,TGTGCCAGCAGTGTCGACCGGGGATTAGGTAATTCACCCCTCCACTTT,CASSVDRGLGNSPLHF
TRBJ2-1,-,TRBV10-3,TRBD1,TGTGCCACGTGGGACAGCTACAATGAGCAGTTCTTC,CATWDSYNEQFF
TRBJ2-1,-,TRBV10-1,TRBD2,TGCGCCAGCAGTGAGGTGCGGGGGGGCGGAGTGGCGGCGGTCTTC,CASSEVRGGGVAAVF
TRBJ1-5,few,TRBV20-1,-,TGCAGTGCCAGTGACAGTGGCAATCAGCCCCAGCATTTT,CSASDSGNQPQHF
TRBJ2-2,-,TRBV9,-,TGTGCCAGCAGCGTAGTGGCAAGCCCCGGGGAGCTGTTTTTT,CASSVVASPGELFF
TRBJ2-1,-,TRBV24-1,TRBD2,TGTGCCTCCGGCGCGGGAGATAACAATGAGCAGTTCTTC,CASGAGDNNEQFF
TRBJ2-7,-,TRBV27,-,TGTGCCAGCTCCGCGGGGACGCCCTACGAGCAGTACTTC,CASSAGTPYEQYF
TRBJ1-5,-,TRBV28,-,TGTGCCAGCAGTTTCTCGTATCGGACAGTCCATCAGCCCCAGCATTTT,CASSFSYRTVHQPQHF
TRBJ1-1,-,TRBV5-1,-,TGCGCCAGCAGCTTGGTCCCGGTGGGGAACACTGAAGCTTTCTTT,CASSLVPVGNTEAFF
TRBJ1-5,-,TRBV6-5,-,TGTGCCAGCAAGGCCAGGACTTTGAGCGATCAGCCCCAGCATTTT,CASKARTLSDQPQHF
TRBJ2-3,-,TRBV11-3,-,TGTGCCAGCAGCTTTGGAATTAGCGGACAAGACTTAGATACGCAGTATTTT,CASSFGISGQDLDTQYF
TRBJ2-2,few,TRBV5-1,-,TGCGCCAGCAGCCCCGGCGCCTTAACCGGGGAGCTGTTTTTT,CASSPGALTGELFF
TRBJ2-5,few,TRBV5-1,TRBD2,TGCGCCAGCAGCTTGTATGCGGGAGGATCTCAAGAGACCCAGTACTTC,CASSLYAGGSQETQYF
TRBJ1-1,-,TRBV24-1,-,TGTGCCACCAGTGATGCGACGAGAGGGGACACTGAAGCTTTCTTT,CATSDATRGDTEAFF
TRBJ2-7,-,TRBV19,TRBD1,TGTGCCAGTAGTATAGGCAGGGGGTTCAACGAGCAGTACTTC,CASSIGRGFNEQYF